This TCR beta chain was identified in a study of control samples from healthy donors and cancer patients. The V gene's germline CDR1 is MNHEY and CDR2 SMNVEV (reference sequence). V shed 8 bases, J shed 4 bases, and the junction held 13 bases outside the gene matches. The CDR3 covers 16 residues. Measured with immunoSEQ multiplex PCR; TCRdb has only the in-frame clones, and not every one. The table has around 67,000 clones, around nine tenths seen once; the top ten hold approximately 5.1%. The sequenced sample consisted of PBMCs. The gene calls are TRBV27 and TRBJ2-3, with 9 bases aligning to TRBD2. The receptor's source is a man in his 60s with colorectal cancer. The CDR3 is CASGLLGGGVADTQYF. CDR3 sequence (DNA): TGTGCCAGCGGGCTGCTGGGCGGGGGGGTTGCAGATACGCAGTATTTT.